The rows below give T cell receptor beta chains drawn from one sample of a study of blood T cell repertoires in COVID-19. Method: immunoSEQ multiplex PCR; TCRdb's copy keeps in-frame clones and lacks some. The table lists 200,000 to 300,000 clones, approximately 85% of them singletons. Sequenced input: peripheral blood. These receptors were obtained from a human donor in a cohort sampled during active COVID-19. The CDR3 runs from the conserved cysteine through the conserved F or W. The order of the fields is V gene, D gene, clone size, J gene, CDR3 DNA, CDR3 protein. D genes are given only for firm matches. Clone size is given for some rows only: seen once, a few or many times, or a class if the clone is expanded.

TRBV3-1/TRBV3-2	NA	NA	TRBJ1-4	TGTGCCAGCAGCCTCGGGAACTATGAAAAACTGTTTTTT	CASSLGNYEKLFF
TRBV27	TRBD2	NA	TRBJ2-7	TGTGCCAGCCAACGGGGGGCTAGCGGGAACTACGAGCAGTACTTC	CASQRGASGNYEQYF
TRBV5-4	NA	NA	TRBJ2-7	TGTGCCAGCAGCTTGCAGGGCGGCTACGAGCAGTACTTC	CASSLQGGYEQYF
TRBV24-1	NA	NA	TRBJ1-4	TGTGCCACCCGAGTAGTCGAACCTCAGGGTCGTATATGTGAAAAACTGTTTTTT	CATRVVEPQGRICEKLFF
TRBV5-4	NA	few	TRBJ1-2	TGTGCCAGCAGCTTAGGGAGGGATGGCTACACCTTC	CASSLGRDGYTF
TRBV6-1	TRBD1	NA	TRBJ2-6	TGTGCCAGCAGTGAAAGGGACAGACCGTGGGGGGCCAACGTCCTGACTTTC	CASSERDRPWGANVLTF
TRBV9	TRBD2	NA	TRBJ2-2	TGTGCCAGCAGCGTAGTAGCGGGGGAGGGCACCGGGGAGCTGTTTTTT	CASSVVAGEGTGELFF
TRBV5-4	TRBD1	NA	TRBJ1-2	TGTGCCAGCAGCACGTCCGGGACAGGGGTGGGCGGCTACACCTTC	CASSTSGTGVGGYTF
TRBV9	NA	NA	TRBJ2-3	TGTGCCAGCACCCTTCTGCCCCGAGAATTGATCAGGGGCTCAGATACGCAGTATTTT	CASTLLPRELIRGSDTQYF
TRBV6-6	NA	NA	TRBJ2-7	TGTGCCACCCACAGAGGGAGAGAGATCCCTTACGAGCAGTACTTC	CATHRGREIPYEQYF
TRBV7-2	NA	NA	TRBJ2-1	TGTGCCAGCAGTGCTCTACTAAATGAGCAGTTCTTC	CASSALLNEQFF
TRBV15	NA	NA	TRBJ1-3	TGTGCCACCAGCAGTGGCCTTGGAAACACCATATATTTT	CATSSGLGNTIYF
TRBV7-9	NA	NA	TRBJ2-6	TGTGCCCCCCTTGATTCTAGTGGGGCCAACGTCCTGACTTTC	CAPLDSSGANVLTF
TRBV14	NA	NA	TRBJ1-4	TGTGCCAGCAGCCAAGAACAGGGAGGGGCTGCAACTAATGAAAAACTGTTTTTT	CASSQEQGGAATNEKLFF
TRBV19	NA	NA	TRBJ1-2	TGTGCTTCAGGGTACGGCTACACCTTC	CASGYGYTF
TRBV10-1	TRBD2	NA	TRBJ2-3	TGCGCCAGCAGTGAGGAGGTTAGCGGGGGGGCCGGGGATACGCAGTATTTT	CASSEEVSGGAGDTQYF
TRBV9	NA	NA	TRBJ2-7	TGTGCCAGCAGCGGAAGAGACAGCTCCTACGAGCAGTACTTC	CASSGRDSSYEQYF
TRBV27	NA	NA	TRBJ2-7	TGTGCCAGCAGTTTCGGGTCCGACGAGCAGTACTTC	CASSFGSDEQYF
TRBV7-9	TRBD1	NA	TRBJ2-7	TGTGCCAGCAGCTTACAGGGGGACGAGCAGTACTTC	CASSLQGDEQYF
TRBV19	NA	NA	TRBJ1-1	TGTGCCAGTAGTGCGGGGGTGAACACTGAAGCTTTCTTT	CASSAGVNTEAFF
TRBV7-6	NA	NA	TRBJ2-7	TGTGCCAGCAGCTTAGCGGGCCCCTACGAGCAGTACTTC	CASSLAGPYEQYF
TRBV4-1	NA	NA	TRBJ1-5	TGCGCCAGCAGCCAGGAACAACAGGGTGTTAATCAGCCCCAGCATTTT	CASSQEQQGVNQPQHF
TRBV6-5	NA	NA	TRBJ2-5	TGTGCCAGCAGTTACTCATTGGCAGGGCTAGAGACCCAGTACTTC	CASSYSLAGLETQYF
TRBV6-2/TRBV6-3	TRBD2	NA	TRBJ2-7	TGTGCCAGCAGTTACCCCGAGTGGGTAGCGGGAGGGCCGAAGGACTACGAGCAGTACTTC	CASSYPEWVAGGPKDYEQYF
TRBV10-2	TRBD1	NA	TRBJ2-1	TGCGCCAGCAGTGGGGGACAGGGCTACAATGAGCAGTTCTTC	CASSGGQGYNEQFF
TRBV4-1	TRBD1	NA	TRBJ2-7	TGCGCCAGCAGCCCCCTGCCGACAGGGTTTGGCGAGCAGTACTTC	CASSPLPTGFGEQYF
TRBV6-1	TRBD1	NA	TRBJ1-2	TGTGCCAGCAGTGAAGTTGTCGGGGACAGGGTAGATGGCTACACCTTC	CASSEVVGDRVDGYTF
TRBV24-1	TRBD1	NA	TRBJ2-1	TGTGCCACCAGTGCCCCGGGACAGGGGGCACGCAATGAGCAGTTCTTC	CATSAPGQGARNEQFF
TRBV29-1	TRBD2	NA	TRBJ2-5	TGCAGCGGACTAGCGGGGGGTCGGGAGACCCAGTACTTC	CSGLAGGRETQYF
TRBV7-2	TRBD1	once	TRBJ1-1	TGTGCCAGCAGCTTGGGACAGGGGGCGCGATCTCCATTTGAAGCTTTCTTT	CASSLGQGARSPFEAFF
TRBV7-2	TRBD1	NA	TRBJ2-7	TGTGCCAGCAGCTTACCAGGGGGTAGCTCCTACGAGCAGTACTTC	CASSLPGGSSYEQYF
TRBV28	TRBD1	NA	TRBJ1-3	TGTGCCAGCAGTTTCGGGGGCAGGGGGAACACCATATATTTT	CASSFGGRGNTIYF
TRBV3-1/TRBV3-2	TRBD2	NA	TRBJ2-5	TGTGCCAGCACCCGACTAGCGGGAGAGGAGACCCAGTACTTC	CASTRLAGEETQYF
TRBV7-9	TRBD1	NA	TRBJ1-4	TGTGCCAGCAGCTTAGGGGGACAGTCTAATGAAAAACTGTTTTTT	CASSLGGQSNEKLFF
TRBV29-1	TRBD1	NA	TRBJ2-7	TGCAGCGCCGCGGGACAGGGGGCCTACGAGCAGTACTTC	CSAAGQGAYEQYF
TRBV7-2	NA	NA	TRBJ2-7	TGTGCCAGCAGCTTATACTACGAGCAGTACTTC	CASSLYYEQYF
TRBV6-6	TRBD2	few	TRBJ2-7	TGTGCCACGGAGGAGCGGGACCCCGGGACCTACGAGCAGTACTTC	CATEERDPGTYEQYF
TRBV7-3	TRBD1	NA	TRBJ2-3	TGTGCCAGCAGTAGAACAGGGGCGCCAGATACGCAGTATTTT	CASSRTGAPDTQYF
TRBV29-1	NA	once	TRBJ1-1	TGCAGCTATCTCAGGCAGGGGCCAAACACTGAAGCTTTCTTT	CSYLRQGPNTEAFF
TRBV5-6	TRBD1	NA	TRBJ1-2	TGTGCCAGCACCGGTTACACAGGGGGTGAAGACTATGGCTACACCTTC	CASTGYTGGEDYGYTF
TRBV5-5	NA	few	TRBJ2-7	TGTGCCAGCAGCACCGGGACACCGGGCGAGCAGTACTTC	CASSTGTPGEQYF
TRBV2	NA	NA	TRBJ2-7	TGTGCCAGCAGGGGTGACAGGTACTCCTACGAGCAGTACTTC	CASRGDRYSYEQYF
TRBV9	TRBD2	NA	TRBJ2-7	TGTGCCAGCAGCGTAGATCCTAGCGGGCCCTACGAGCAGTACTTC	CASSVDPSGPYEQYF
TRBV28	NA	NA	TRBJ1-2	TGTGCCAGCAGTTTTTGGGCAGAAGATGGCTACACCTTC	CASSFWAEDGYTF